This T cell receptor beta chain was sequenced for a study of blood T cell repertoires in COVID-19. Study-wide background: Material from acute and convalescent COVID-19 was sourced from the United States, Italy and Spain. In each case, the material was cDNA or gDNA derived from T cells, B-cell-depleted T cells, or PBMCs.

V was pared by 5 bases and J by 7 bases, with 15 bases between. Germline V gives CDR1 LNHDA, CDR2 SQIVND (reference sequence). The CDR3 loop spans 13 amino acids. Each participant's cohort was designated according to participant-reported clinical history. Original methodology: The assay estimated nucleated cells by amplifying reference gene primers. Generated by immunoSEQ multiplex PCR, the TCRdb table keeps only in-frame clones and is missing some. V and J calls and clone size are those listed in that table; D and trimming were worked out from the DNA. The sample yields around 250,000 clones, around 84% seen once.

The chain has TRBV19 and TRBJ2-7, with unresolved D. The sequencing input was PBMCs or T cells enriched from blood (not recorded which). This clonotype originated in a man aged 25 to 40 with acute COVID-19. CDR3 protein: CASSATTKDEQYV. The CDR3 region has the DNA TGTGCCAGTAGTGCAACGACAAAGGATGAGCAGTACGTC.